One sample yielded the 19 T cell receptor beta chains listed below, sequenced in a study of cytomegalovirus exposure and HLA in healthy donors. The PCR had 60 Vbeta and 13 Jbeta primers. Produced via immunoSEQ multiplex PCR; TCRdb's table is partial and in-frame only. This table holds 150,000 to 200,000 clones, 70% to 90% found once. Input material: PBMCs. The receptors derive from a man aged 18 to 30 in good health and CMV-seropositive.

In this sample, this clone turned up once. The chain has TRBV5-1 and TRBJ1-2; D unresolved. Germline-derived CDR1 and CDR2 are SGHRS and YFSETQ. Trimming shortened V by 4 bases and J by 4 bases, and 11 bases separated the two germline ends. The CDR3 contains 13 residues. CDR3 sequence (DNA): TGCGCCAGCAGCCCAATGGGCGCCTATGGCTACACCTTC. Translated: CASSPMGAYGYTF.

The rearrangement links TRBV7-9 to TRBJ2-1; possible D gene TRBD2, 6 bases. The CDR3 loop spans 14 amino acids. CDR1 SEHNR and CDR2 FQNEAQ come from the germline V gene (reference sequence). V was trimmed by 5 bases and J by 5 bases, leaving 13 bases between them. The CDR3 nucleotides read TGTGCCAGCAGCCCGGGACTTCATGACAATGAGCAGTTCTTC. It specifies CASSPGLHDNEQFF.

This rearrangement joins TRBV11-3 to TRBJ2-6; 11 bases are a match to TRBD1. J was trimmed by 1 base and V by 4 bases; bases with no gene match: 3. The germline V gene has CDR1 SGHNT and CDR2 YENEEA. The CDR3 has 17 amino acids. The CDR3, as DNA: TGTGCCAGCAGCTCCCGGGACAGGGGGTCTGGGGCCAACGTCCTGACTTTC. Protein product: CASSSRDRGSGANVLTF.

The chain employs TRBV4-1 and TRBJ2-3; 7 bases align to TRBD1. Germline trimming cut 1 base from V and 4 bases from J; bases unmatched to any gene: 5. The germline gives CDR1 MGHRA, CDR2 YSYEKL. This CDR3 is 15 amino acids long. The CDR3 spells CASSQAQGQPDTQYF. The DNA for the CDR3 is TGCGCCAGCAGCCAAGCACAGGGGCAGCCAGATACGCAGTATTTT.

The chain joins TRBV4-2 to TRBJ1-1, with 9 positions matching TRBD1. Germline lookup yields CDR1 LGHNA and CDR2 YNFKEQ. This CDR3 has 15 amino acids. V trimming: 3 bases; J trimming: 5 bases; junction bases outside the gene matches: 7. CDR3 loop: CASSQLGQGGTEAFF. CDR3 nucleotide sequence: TGTGCCAGCAGCCAGTTGGGACAGGGTGGGACTGAAGCTTTCTTT.

This clone was seen only a few times. The rearrangement uses TRBV11-2 and TRBJ2-7; the D is unclear. Between the trimmed V and J ends, which lost 2 bases and 2 bases, there was a span of 13 bases. This CDR3 is built from 15 residues. Germline V gives CDR1 SGHAT, CDR2 FQNNGV. The CDR3 loop is CASSLTKPGPYEQYF. As DNA, the CDR3 is TGTGCCAGCAGCTTAACAAAACCGGGTCCCTACGAGCAGTACTTC. Combining the CDR3 with reference TRBV11-2 and TRBJ2-7 gives the whole variable domain EAGVAQSPRYKIIEKRQSVAFWCNPISGHATLYWYQQILGQGPKLLIQFQNNGVVDDSQLPKDRFSAERLKGVDSTLKIQPAKLEDSAVYLCASSLTKPGPYEQYFGPGTRLTVT.

J is TRBJ2-7 and V is TRBV6-6, with 7 bases identical to TRBD1. The CDR3 has 15 amino acids. Germline V lookup: CDR1 MNHNY, CDR2 SVGAGI (reference sequence). The V segment lost 1 base and the J segment 7 bases; nucleotides outside the gene matches: 10. CDR3 nucleotide sequence: TGTGCCAGCAGTTACTACGAGGGGGCGGCCTTAGAGCAGTACTTC. It yields the protein CASSYYEGAALEQYF.

This clone was seen a handful of times. The rearrangement links TRBV7-8 to TRBJ1-5; possible D gene TRBD1, 6 bases. The V end was cut by 5 bases, the J end by 0 bases, with 17 bases between. Germline assignment: CDR1 SGHVS and CDR2 FQNEAQ. This CDR3 has 17 residues. The CDR3, as DNA: TGTGCCAGCAGCCTCCGGACAGCCTGGGATAGCAATCAGCCCCAGCATTTT. It codes for CASSLRTAWDSNQPQHF.

V gene TRBV6-6 combines with J gene TRBJ1-5, with unresolved D. Looked up from germline, CDR1 is MNHNY and CDR2 is SVGAGI (reference sequence). The CDR3 sequence is 12 residues long. Trimming shortened V by 0 bases and J by 7 bases, and 4 bases separated the two germline ends. CDR3 coding DNA: TGTGCCAGCAGTTACTCGGGCCAGCCCCAGCATTTT. The encoded protein is CASSYSGQPQHF.

The rearrangement joins TRBV7-9 to TRBJ2-5, with a tentative D call TRBD2 (7 bases). Germline CDR1 is SEHNR and CDR2 is FQNEAQ (reference sequence). Trimming cost V 8 bases and J 2 bases, with 15 bases left between them. The CDR3 consists of 14 residues. This CDR3 is CASLKGGWQETQYF. The CDR3 DNA reads as TGTGCCAGCCTCAAGGGGGGGTGGCAAGAGACCCAGTACTTC.

This chain uses TRBV2 with TRBJ1-2, with D perhaps matching TRBD1 (5 bases). With 9 bases removed from V and 4 bases from J, the gap between germline ends came to 27 bases. The length of the CDR3 is 17 residues. From germline, CDR1 is SNHLY and CDR2 FYNNEI. CDR3 amino acids: CARRDSYSGVRSYGYTF. The CDR3 DNA sequence: TGTGCCAGGAGAGATTCCTACTCGGGGGTTCGAAGCTATGGCTACACCTTC.

This chain uses TRBV11-3 with TRBJ1-1, with 11 bases identical to TRBD1. V shed 8 bases, J shed 0 bases, and the junction held 5 bases outside the gene matches. CDR1 is SGHNT, CDR2 YENEEA, per germline. The CDR3 extends over 15 amino acids. DNA of the CDR3: TGTGCCAGCCAGGGACAGGGGGGTCTGAACACTGAAGCTTTCTTT. Translated, it gives CASQGQGGLNTEAFF.

The gene calls are TRBV19 and TRBJ2-5, with 7 bases identical to TRBD2. The germline V gene encodes CDR1 LNHDA and CDR2 SQIVND (reference sequence). The CDR3 length is 13 residues. V dropped 6 bases and J dropped 5; count of bases not matched to a gene: 6. CDR3 in DNA: TGTGCCAGTAGGCCCTCCGGGGGGGAGACCCAGTACTTC. It yields the protein CASRPSGGETQYF.

The genes are TRBV6-6 and TRBJ1-2; D is undetermined. The CDR3 consists of 14 residues. V was clipped by 6 bases and J by 2 bases, with 13 bases between them. From germline, CDR1 is MNHNY and CDR2 SVGAGI (reference sequence). CDR3 protein: CASSAVLQNYGYTF. The DNA of the CDR3 is TGTGCCAGCAGCGCAGTGTTACAAAACTATGGCTACACCTTC.

This clone has a single count. V usage is TRBV5-6 and J usage is TRBJ2-6, with D perhaps TRBD2 (6 bases). This CDR3 has 19 amino acids. The germline V gene has CDR1 SGHDT and CDR2 YYEEEE. The V gene lost 4 bases and the J gene lost 3 bases, with 23 bases spanning the gap. In DNA, the CDR3 is TGTGCCAGCAGCCCACTCGGGACTGCGCAAAGGGTTGGGGCCAACGTCCTGACTTTC. It codes for CASSPLGTAQRVGANVLTF.

This chain connects TRBV7-9 to TRBJ2-2; D possibly corresponds to TRBD2 (7 bases). The CDR3 has 17 residues. The germline gives CDR1 SEHNR, CDR2 FQNEAQ (reference sequence). The germline V and J ends were trimmed by 2 bases and 2 bases, with 15 bases remaining between them. The CDR3 sequence is CASSLSLGGLNTGELFF. Written as DNA, the CDR3 is TGTGCCAGCAGCTTAAGTTTGGGGGGGCTAAACACCGGGGAGCTGTTTTTT.

This sequence joins TRBV4-1 and TRBJ1-4; TRBD1 agrees at 8 bases. Germline V gives CDR1 MGHRA, CDR2 YSYEKL. This CDR3 has 15 amino acids. Losses at the gene ends were 4 bases for V and 4 bases for J; bases not matched to a gene: 5. The CDR3 sequence is CASSPSDRDNEKLFF. For the CDR3, the DNA is TGCGCCAGCAGCCCTTCGGACAGGGATAATGAAAAACTGTTTTTT.

This chain links TRBV6-1 with TRBJ1-6; tentatively, D is TRBD1 (6 bases). The V end lost 5 bases, the J end lost 5 bases, and 10 bases lay between the germline ends. Germline-derived CDR1 and CDR2 are MNHNS and SASEGT. The length of the CDR3 is 14 residues. As DNA, the CDR3 is TGTGCCAGCAGTCCGGGACAAAATAATTCACCCCTCCACTTT. This translates into CASSPGQNNSPLHF.

CDR3 amino acids: CASSFGGANTEAFF. The DNA for the CDR3 is TGTGCCAGCAGTTTTGGGGGGGCGAACACTGAAGCTTTCTTT. The J gene is TRBJ1-1, the V gene TRBV27, with D tentatively TRBD1 (6 bases). V was shortened by 3 bases and J by 1 base, with 9 bases between the two germline ends. Germline V gene sequence: CDR1 MNHEY, CDR2 SMNVEV (reference sequence). The CDR3 covers 14 residues.